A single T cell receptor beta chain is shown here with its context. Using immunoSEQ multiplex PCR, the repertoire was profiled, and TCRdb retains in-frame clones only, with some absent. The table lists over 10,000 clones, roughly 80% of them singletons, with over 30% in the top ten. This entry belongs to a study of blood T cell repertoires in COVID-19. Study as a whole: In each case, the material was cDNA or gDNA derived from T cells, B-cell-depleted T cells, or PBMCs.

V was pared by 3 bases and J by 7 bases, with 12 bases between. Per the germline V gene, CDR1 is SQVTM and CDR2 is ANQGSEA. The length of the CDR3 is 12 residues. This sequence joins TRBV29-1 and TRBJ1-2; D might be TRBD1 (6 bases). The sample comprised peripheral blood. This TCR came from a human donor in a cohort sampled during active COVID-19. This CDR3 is CSVEAGALGYTF. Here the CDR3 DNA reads TGCAGCGTTGAGGCAGGGGCGCTTGGCTACACCTTC.